These 30 T cell receptor beta chains were all obtained from the same sample, sequenced in a study of T cell repertoires in cytomegalovirus infection. TCRdb called the reads again in MiXCR, with one record for every CDR3 protein. The repertoire consists of some 450,000 distinct CDR3 sequences, with about 33% occurring once and the leading ten covering 12% to 15%. The source material was PBMCs. These receptors came from a human donor in good health (CMV status not recorded). Some clones in this sample may be carry-over from other donors' samples.

The chain couples TRBV20-1 to TRBJ1-5, with 10 bases lining up with TRBD1. V was pared by 5 bases and J by 6 bases, with 4 bases of the junction left unmatched. Germline loops: CDR1 DFQATT, CDR2 SNEGSKA (reference sequence). This CDR3 contains 13 residues. In nucleotides, the CDR3 is TGCAGTGCTGTGACAGGGGGCACTCAGCCCCAGCATTTT. It yields the protein CSAVTGGTQPQHF.

This chain joins TRBV10-3 and TRBJ2-7; no clear D gene. The ends were cut back, 0 bases at V and 6 bases at J, with 9 bases in the middle. CDR3 length: 13 residues. Germline assignment: CDR1 ENHRY and CDR2 SYGVKD. The CDR3 DNA is TGTGCCATCAGTGAGTCGCAGACCCTCGAGCAGTACTTC. It codes for CAISESQTLEQYF.

The sample holds a few counts of this clonotype. The CDR3 bases are TGCGCCAGCAGCCATCCCACGGGGCAGCCCCAGCATTTT. Its protein product is CASSHPTGQPQHF. The chain links TRBV4-1 to TRBJ1-5; no firm D call. The V end lost 3 bases, the J end lost 7 bases, and 10 bases lay between the germline ends. Germline V gene sequence: CDR1 MGHRA, CDR2 YSYEKL. CDR3 length: 13 amino acids.

In its sample, this clonotype was seen a few times. The genes are TRBV7-6 and TRBJ2-5; 12 positions match TRBD2. Germline lookup yields CDR1 SGHVS and CDR2 FNYEAQ. Unmatched junction bases numbered 4, after V lost 3 bases and J lost 2 bases. The CDR3 loop spans 16 amino acids. In DNA form, the CDR3 reads TGTGCCAGCAGCTTCAGACTAGCGGGAGCTCAAGAGACCCAGTACTTC. Translating gives CASSFRLAGAQETQYF. The entire variable domain, with the rest obtained from reference TRBV7-6 and TRBJ2-5, is as follows: GAGVSQSPRYKVTKRGQDVALRCDPISGHVSLYWYRQALGQGPEFLTYFNYEAQQDKSGLPNDRFSAERPEGSISTLTIQRTEQRDSAMYRCASSFRLAGAQETQYFGPGTRLLVL.

About this clonotype itself: The junction and the germline gene differ at one end; a read error may be behind it. The chain employs TRBV4-1 and TRBJ2-3; D unclear. The CDR3 consists of 16 residues. The germline gives CDR1 MGHRA, CDR2 YSYEKL. CDR3 nucleotides: TGCGCCAGCAGCCAAGATGAGGATACAAGCACAGAGACGCAGTATTTT. Encoded protein: CASSQDEDTSTETQYF.

This clonotype appeared many times. The V call is TRBV7-2, the J call TRBJ1-6; D is unresolved. V gave up 5 bases and J gave up 7 bases, with 9 bases separating them. Germline CDR1 and CDR2: SGHTA and FQGNSA. This CDR3 region has 13 residues. CDR3 nucleotides: TGTGCCAGCAGCCGAGACGGAAATTCACCCCTCCACTTT. Protein sequence: CASSRDGNSPLHF.

This clonotype was counted at least ten times. The rearrangement links TRBV7-2 to TRBJ2-7, with 11 nucleotides matching TRBD2. From germline, CDR1 is SGHTA and CDR2 FQGNSA. After removal of 5 bases from V and 4 bases from J, the junction contained 4 bases not matched to a gene. There are 14 residues in the CDR3. The CDR3 sequence is CASSISGGAYEQYF. The CDR3 DNA reads TGTGCCAGCAGCATTAGCGGGGGGGCTTACGAGCAGTACTTC.

The chain joins TRBV24-1 to TRBJ2-3; D is possibly TRBD2 (5 bases). Trimming stripped 2 bases from V and 12 bases from J, with 14 bases between. The length of the CDR3 is 13 residues. CDR1 KGHDR and CDR2 SFDVKD come from the germline V gene. CDR3 loop: CATSDSGSATQYF. The CDR3 bases are TGTGCCACCAGTGATTCGGGATCAGCTACTCAGTATTTT.

This clonotype showed up just once. This chain joins TRBV7-2 and TRBJ1-2, with unresolved D. CDR1 SGHTA and CDR2 FQGNSA come from the germline V gene. The CDR3 spans 15 residues. Trimming took 5 bases from V and 5 from J, leaving 18 bases between them. The CDR3 region has the DNA TGTGCCAGCAGCAAACCCAACACGATCCCATATGGCTACACCTTC. Translated, it gives CASSKPNTIPYGYTF.

The V call is TRBV7-6, the J call TRBJ2-5; D ambiguous. This CDR3 spans 13 amino acids. V was shortened by 4 bases and J by 0 bases, with 6 bases between the two germline ends. Germline CDR1 is SGHVS and CDR2 is FNYEAQ. The CDR3 loop reads CASSSRNQETQYF. The CDR3 region has the DNA TGTGCCAGCAGCTCGAGGAACCAAGAGACCCAGTACTTC.

This clonotype was counted many times. This chain uses TRBV12-3 or TRBV12-4 with TRBJ2-3, with D perhaps being TRBD1 or TRBD2 (6 bases each). The ends were cut back, 6 bases at V and 2 bases at J, with 21 bases in the middle. CDR3 size: 17 residues. CDR3 DNA: TGTGCCAGCAGACCCCTGGGAGTGGGGGGCGTCACAGATACGCAGTATTTT. It specifies CASRPLGVGGVTDTQYF.

The V gene is TRBV18, the J gene TRBJ1-3, with D possibly TRBD1 on 5 matching bases. Germline V lookup: CDR1 KGHSH, CDR2 LQKENI. The CDR3 consists of 15 residues. Trimming left V 0 bases short and J 2 bases short, with 8 bases between. CDR3 sequence: CASSPPGETGNTIYF. For the CDR3, the DNA is TGTGCCAGCTCACCACCGGGGGAAACTGGAAACACCATATATTTT.

This chain joins TRBV2 and TRBJ1-2, with a tentative D call TRBD1 (5 bases). The germline V and J ends were trimmed by 3 bases and 1 base, with 15 bases remaining between them. Per the germline V gene, CDR1 is SNHLY and CDR2 is FYNNEI. The CDR3 consists of 16 residues. The chain's CDR3 is CASSEGPPALNYGYTF. The CDR3 bases are TGTGCCAGCAGTGAGGGGCCCCCCGCCCTTAACTATGGCTACACCTTC.

The chain joins TRBV28 to TRBJ1-1; perhaps TRBD1 as D (6 bases). Per germline, CDR1 MDHEN and CDR2 SYDVKM. V was cut by 5 bases and J by 3 bases, with 13 bases left in between. This CDR3 region has 14 residues. This CDR3 reads CASSPPYRDTEAFF. In nucleotides, the CDR3 is TGTGCCAGCAGTCCTCCCTACAGGGACACTGAAGCTTTCTTT. Full variable domain (remainder filled in from reference TRBV28 and TRBJ1-1): DVKVTQSSRYLVKRTGEKVFLECVQDMDHENMFWYRQDPGLGLRLIYFSYDVKMKEKGDIPEGYSVSREKKERFSLILESASTNQTSMYLCASSPPYRDTEAFFGQGTRLTVV.

Regarding this clonotype: A single base separates this from a much larger clone, so it may be a read error. CDR3 sequence reads: CDSSLGRDEQFF. For the CDR3, the DNA is TGTGACAGCAGCTTAGGTCGAGATGAGCAGTTCTTC. The gene calls are TRBV11-2 and TRBJ2-1, with D unclear. The CDR3 consists of 12 residues. Germline loops: CDR1 SGHAT, CDR2 FQNNGV.

This clonotype appeared many times. The chain is built from TRBV7-2 and TRBJ1-1, with no clear D. Trimming removed 3 bases from V and 11 bases from J, with 10 bases in between. The CDR3 spans 11 residues. Per germline, CDR1 SGHTA and CDR2 FQGNSA. CDR3 sequence: CASSFQVGAFF. CDR3 sequence (DNA): TGTGCCAGCAGCTTTCAGGTGGGGGCTTTCTTT.

The CDR3 protein is CSVGDRGALRETQYF. CDR3 nucleotide sequence: TGCAGCGTGGGGGACAGGGGGGCTCTGAGGGAGACCCAGTACTTC. V usage is TRBV29-1 and J usage is TRBJ2-5, with 11 bases aligning to TRBD1. Trimming removed 6 bases from V and 5 bases from J; junction bases left unmatched: 11. Germline V gene lookup returns CDR1 SQVTM and CDR2 ANQGSEA. This CDR3 is 15 amino acids long.

This clonotype was counted ten times or more. CDR3 in DNA: TGTGCCAGCAGTTTTCCGGGACAGGGACCGGAAAAACTGTTTTTT. Encoded protein: CASSFPGQGPEKLFF. J is TRBJ1-4 and V is TRBV12-3 or TRBV12-4, with TRBD1 matching 9 bases. This CDR3 spans 15 amino acids. V lost 3 bases to trimming and J lost 8 bases; unmatched junction nucleotides: 7.

This clonotype was seen more than once but under ten times. The chain uses TRBV18 and TRBJ1-1, with D perhaps TRBD1 (5 bases). CDR3 length equals 14 residues. V shed 4 bases and J shed 4 bases, with 13 bases lying between them. Germline assignment: CDR1 KGHSH and CDR2 LQKENI. This CDR3 reads CASSRDGSGTEAFF. CDR3 bases: TGTGCCAGCTCACGGGACGGGTCGGGCACTGAAGCTTTCTTT.

Many counts were recorded for this clonotype. The chain combines TRBV19 with TRBJ1-1, with D unresolved. Germline CDR1 and CDR2: LNHDA and SQIVND (reference sequence). With 7 bases removed from V and 3 bases from J, the gap between germline ends came to 6 bases. The CDR3 length is 11 residues. In DNA form, the CDR3 reads TGTGCCAGTACCTTCGACACTGAAGCTTTCTTT. Translated: CASTFDTEAFF.

This sequence joins TRBV4-1 and TRBJ1-5; tentatively, D is TRBD1 (6 bases). CDR1 is MGHRA, CDR2 YSYEKL, per germline. The CDR3 is 14 amino acids. CDR3 DNA: TGCTCAAGCAGCCAGGGGACGGTAAATCAGCCCCAGCATTTT. Its translation is CSSSQGTVNQPQHF.

This clonotype was detected only a few times. The chain employs TRBV23-1 and TRBJ2-4; D remains unclear. TRBV23-1 is identified as an open reading frame with a role that is uncertain. The CDR3 length is 11 residues. Trimming took off 7 bases at V and 11 bases at J, with 12 bases between the two ends. The CDR3 nucleotides are TGCGCCAGCACTGGGATGGGTCTTCAGTACTTC. Translating it yields CASTGMGLQYF.

The rearrangement joins TRBV10-3 to TRBJ1-5; weak D call: TRBD1 (6 bases). V lost 10 bases, J lost 4 bases, and 20 bases lay in between. Germline CDR1 and CDR2: ENHRY and SYGVKD. The CDR3 contains 15 residues. The CDR3: CATHPGDNRNQPQHF. For the CDR3, the DNA is TGTGCCACCCACCCCGGGGACAACCGGAATCAGCCCCAGCATTTT.

This chain links TRBV19 with TRBJ2-6; possibly TRBD1 or TRBD2 for D (5 bases each). There are 17 residues in the CDR3. V shed 8 bases and J shed 0 bases, with 17 bases lying between them. CDR1 and CDR2 from the germline V gene are LNHDA and SQIVND (reference sequence). DNA for the CDR3: TGTGCCAGTTCAACCGGGACGGTATACTCTGGGGCCAACGTCCTGACTTTC. It codes for CASSTGTVYSGANVLTF.

The chain recombines TRBV2 with TRBJ1-1, with unresolved D. V dropped 4 bases and J dropped 1 base, with 13 bases sitting between them. Germline CDR1 reads SNHLY; CDR2 reads FYNNEI. This CDR3 has 15 amino acids. The DNA for the CDR3 is TGTGCCAGCAGTGGGGTTGAGGTGAAGAACACTGAAGCTTTCTTT. It specifies CASSGVEVKNTEAFF.

The table lists this clonotype with many counts. V and J are TRBV7-3 and TRBJ1-1; unclear D gene. CDR3 length: 13 amino acids. Trimming took 1 base from V and 1 from J, leaving 4 bases between them. Looked up from germline, CDR1 is SGHTA and CDR2 is FQGTGA. In nucleotides, the CDR3 is TGTGCCAGCAGCTTAAATGGGAACACTGAAGCTTTCTTT. Translating gives CASSLNGNTEAFF.

A few counts support this clonotype. This sequence joins TRBV12-3 or TRBV12-4 and TRBJ2-2; a possible D gene is TRBD2 (5 bases). V dropped 6 bases and J dropped 5 bases, with 10 bases sitting between them. There are 13 residues in the CDR3. CDR3 bases: TGTGCCAGCAGCCACGGGGAAACCGGGGAGCTGTTTTTT. Translation gives CASSHGETGELFF.

In regard to this clonotype: A read error may account for a junction end that differs from germline. This rearrangement joins TRBV28 to TRBJ1-1; no firm D call. The germline V gene has CDR1 MDHEN and CDR2 SYDVKM. The CDR3 consists of 12 residues. The CDR3 region is CASSLWATEALF. Written as DNA, the CDR3 is TGTGCCAGCAGTTTATGGGCCACTGAAGCTTTATTT.

Comments on this clonotype: The junction does not match germline at one end; this may be a read error. This chain connects TRBV12-3 or TRBV12-4 to TRBJ2-7; either TRBD1 or TRBD2 may supply D (6 bases each). The CDR3 has 14 amino acids. The DNA of the CDR3 is TGTGCCAGCAGTGCACGCCAGGGGCGGGGCGAGCGGTACTTC. Encoded protein: CASSARQGRGERYF.

Comments on this clonotype: The conserved final phenylalanine or tryptophan is absent from the CDR3, which likely points to a read error. The gene calls are TRBV20-1 and TRBJ1-4; D is uncertain. Germline values: CDR1 DFQATT, CDR2 SNEGSKA (reference sequence). V was shortened by 0 bases and J by 13 bases, with 15 bases between the two germline ends. CDR3 length equals 13 residues. The CDR3 sequence is CSAREIGGGGLFS. CDR3 coding DNA: TGCAGTGCTAGAGAGATAGGCGGAGGCGGACTGTTTTCT.